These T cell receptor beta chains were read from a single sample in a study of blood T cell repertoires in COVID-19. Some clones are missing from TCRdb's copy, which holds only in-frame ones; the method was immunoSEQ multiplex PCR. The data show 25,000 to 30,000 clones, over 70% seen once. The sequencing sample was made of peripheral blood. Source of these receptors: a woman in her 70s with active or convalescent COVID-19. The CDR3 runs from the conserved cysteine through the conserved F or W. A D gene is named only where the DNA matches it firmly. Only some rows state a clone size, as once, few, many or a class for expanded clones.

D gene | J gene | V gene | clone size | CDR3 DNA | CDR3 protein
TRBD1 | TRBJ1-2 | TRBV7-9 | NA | TGTGCCAGCAGCCCCCGGACAGGGCCAAACTATGGCTACACCTTC | CASSPRTGPNYGYTF
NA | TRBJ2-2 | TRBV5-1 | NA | TGCGCCAGCAGCCTACAGGGAACCGGGGAGCTGTTTTTT | CASSLQGTGELFF
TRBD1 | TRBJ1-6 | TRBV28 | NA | TGTGCCAGCAGTTTAACTGGGACAGCCTATAATTCACCCCTCCACTTT | CASSLTGTAYNSPLHF
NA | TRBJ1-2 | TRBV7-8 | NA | TGTGCCAGCAGCTACGACAGCACCTTTGGCTACACCTTC | CASSYDSTFGYTF
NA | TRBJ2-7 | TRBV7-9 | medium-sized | TGTGCCAGCAGCTCCGTACATTACGAGCAGTACTTC | CASSSVHYEQYF
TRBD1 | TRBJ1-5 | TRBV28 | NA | TGTGCCAGCAGCCAGACAGGGGGCACCAATCAGCCCCAGCATTTT | CASSQTGGTNQPQHF
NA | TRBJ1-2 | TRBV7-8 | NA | TGTGCCAGCAGCACGACAGAGAACTATGGCTACACCTTC | CASSTTENYGYTF
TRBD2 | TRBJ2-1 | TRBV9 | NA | TGTGCCAGCAGCCCGGGACTAGCGGATTTCCTGTCCGACAATGAGCAGTTCTTC | CASSPGLADFLSDNEQFF
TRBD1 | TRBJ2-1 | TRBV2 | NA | TGTGCCAGCAGGAAGGGGACAGGGGTAGAAGGTGAGCAGTTCTTC | CASRKGTGVEGEQFF
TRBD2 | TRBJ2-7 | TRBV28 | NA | TGTGCCAGCAACATAGCGGGGGGCTCCTACGAGCAGTACTTC | CASNIAGGSYEQYF
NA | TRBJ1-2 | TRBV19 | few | TGTGCCAGTAGTAAACAAGGACTGATTAACTATGGCTACACCTTC | CASSKQGLINYGYTF
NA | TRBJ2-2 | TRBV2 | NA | TGTGCCAGCTGTCCTCTAGCCGGGCGGGGCACCGGGGAGCTGTTTTTT | CASCPLAGRGTGELFF
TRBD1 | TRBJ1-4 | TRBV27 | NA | TGTGCCAGCAGACAACAGGGGGGCACAGAAAAACTGTTTTTT | CASRQQGGTEKLFF
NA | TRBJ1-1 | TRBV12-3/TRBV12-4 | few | TGTGCCAGCATCCGACAGGTGAACACTGAAGCTTTCTTT | CASIRQVNTEAFF
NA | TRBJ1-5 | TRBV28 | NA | TGTGCCAGCAGTCCCCGGACATTGATCAATCAGCCCCAGCATTTT | CASSPRTLINQPQHF
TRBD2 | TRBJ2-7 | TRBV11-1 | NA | TGTGCCAGTAGCTTAGGAGGGGGACTAGCGGGGTCCGAGCAGTACTTC | CASSLGGGLAGSEQYF
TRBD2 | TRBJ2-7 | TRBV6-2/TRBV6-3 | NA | TGTGCCAGCAGTTACTCCGGGACTAGCGGCTCCTACGAGCAGTACTTC | CASSYSGTSGSYEQYF
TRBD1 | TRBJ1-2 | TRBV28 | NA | TGTGCCAGCAGACTGCTCTACAGGGGTCACTATGGCTACACCTTC | CASRLLYRGHYGYTF
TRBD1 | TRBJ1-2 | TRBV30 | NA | TGTGCCTGGACTTGGGGACAGGGAATGCAAGGCTACACCTTC | CAWTWGQGMQGYTF
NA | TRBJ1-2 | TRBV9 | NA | TGTGCCAGCAGCCCCCCCGTCGGTTTCTATGGCTACACCTTC | CASSPPVGFYGYTF
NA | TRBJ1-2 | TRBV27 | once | TGTGCCAGCAGTTTATCTGGGGCCGGAATGGGCTACACCTTC | CASSLSGAGMGYTF
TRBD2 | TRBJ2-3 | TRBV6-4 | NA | TGTGCCAGCAGTGCTACTAGCGGGATGGGAGATACGCAGTATTTT | CASSATSGMGDTQYF
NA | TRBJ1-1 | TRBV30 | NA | TGTGCCTGGAGCCAAAGGGGTGGGGTAGCCATGAACACTGAAGCTTTCTTT | CAWSQRGGVAMNTEAFF
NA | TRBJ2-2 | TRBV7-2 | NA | TGTGCCAGCACCTCGGCTGGAGCTGGCACCGGGGAGCTGTTTTTT | CASTSAGAGTGELFF
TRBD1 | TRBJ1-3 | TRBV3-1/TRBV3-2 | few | TGTGCCAGCAGCCAACTACGGACAGGGATTGGTAACACCATATATTTT | CASSQLRTGIGNTIYF
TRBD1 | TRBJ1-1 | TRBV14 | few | TGTGCCAGCAGCCAAAGACAGGGGATGAACACTGAAGCTTTCTTT | CASSQRQGMNTEAFF
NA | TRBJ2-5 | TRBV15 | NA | TGTGCCACCAGCCGGGACGGGACTTGGGCTACCAAGACGACCCAGTACTTC | CATSRDGTWATKTTQYF
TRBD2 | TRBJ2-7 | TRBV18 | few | TGTGCCAGCTCACCGGGGGGGGGAACCTACGAGCAGTACTTC | CASSPGGGTYEQYF